The 26 T cell receptor beta chains listed next were all sequenced from one sample in a study of shared clonotypes between healthy human individuals. Repertoires were generated with immunoSEQ multiplex PCR, while TCRdb's copy carries only in-frame clones and drops some. The profile shows roughly 2,000,000 clones, 80% to 95% of them singletons. Terminally differentiated effector memory CD45RA+ cells were excluded from the naive CD8 cells, which were CD45RO-negative and positively selected for CCR7. The material sequenced was naive CD8+ T cells from PBMCs. The origin of the receptors is a man between 18 and 35 years old in good health. Some clones in this sample may be carry-over from other donors' samples.

Turning to this clone: This specimen includes other DNA sequences encoding the same CDR3. The chain uses TRBV7-6 and TRBJ2-2; D is unclear. Germline V gene lookup returns CDR1 SGHVS and CDR2 FNYEAQ. This CDR3 comprises 13 residues. V was clipped by 1 base and J by 5 bases, with 5 bases between them. CDR3 sequence (DNA): TGTGCCAGCAGCTTAGGGTCTACCGGGGAGCTGTTTTTT. This sequence encodes CASSLGSTGELFF. Filled out from reference TRBV7-6 and TRBJ2-2, the complete variable domain reads GAGVSQSPRYKVTKRGQDVALRCDPISGHVSLYWYRQALGQGPEFLTYFNYEAQQDKSGLPNDRFSAERPEGSISTLTIQRTEQRDSAMYRCASSLGSTGELFFGEGSRLTVL.

This chain links TRBV19 with TRBJ2-1; weak D call: TRBD2 (6 bases). Germline lookup yields CDR1 LNHDA and CDR2 SQIVND (reference sequence). CDR3 size: 16 residues. V lost 1 base and J lost 3, with 13 bases in between. CDR3 bases: TGTGCCAGTAGTATAGGTTGGGGGGACTTCTACAATGAGCAGTTCTTC. The encoded protein is CASSIGWGDFYNEQFF. Full variable domain (missing parts from reference TRBV19 and TRBJ2-1): DGGITQSPKYLFRKEGQNVTLSCEQNLNHDAMYWYRQDPGQGLRLIYYSQIVNDFQKGDIAEGYSVSREKKESFPLTVTSAQKNPTAFYLCASSIGWGDFYNEQFFGPGTRLTVL.

The sample holds a few counts of this clone. The chain combines TRBV30 with TRBJ1-2; weak D call: TRBD1 (5 bases). The CDR3 has 13 residues. V lost 3 bases and J 2 bases, leaving 10 bases between the germline ends. The V gene's germline CDR1 is GTSNPN and CDR2 SVGIG (reference sequence). CDR3 DNA sequence: TGTGCCTGGAGCGACAGTAGCAACTATGGCTACACCTTC. This sequence encodes CAWSDSSNYGYTF.

The chain links TRBV13 to TRBJ2-1; 12 nucleotides agree with TRBD1. Trimming removed 5 bases from V and 2 bases from J; junction bases left unmatched: 7. This CDR3 is 17 amino acids long. The germline gives CDR1 PRHDT, CDR2 FYEKMQ (reference sequence). CDR3 DNA: TGTGCCAGCAGCAGATACCGGGACAGGGGGCCCTACAATGAGCAGTTCTTC. Amino acid sequence: CASSRYRDRGPYNEQFF. Filled out from reference TRBV13 and TRBJ2-1, the complete variable domain reads AAGVIQSPRHLIKEKRETATLKCYPIPRHDTVYWYQQGPGQDPQFLISFYEKMQSDKGSIPDRFSAQQFSDYHSELNMSSLELGDSALYFCASSRYRDRGPYNEQFFGPGTRLTVL.

The chain's CDR3 is CASSLDALAPSTDTQYF. CDR3 coding DNA: TGTGCCAGTAGCCTGGATGCACTAGCGCCTAGCACAGATACGCAGTATTTT. V usage is TRBV19 and J usage is TRBJ2-3; 7 bases match TRBD2. The CDR3 spans 17 residues. V lost 6 bases to trimming and J lost 0 bases; unmatched junction nucleotides: 12. In germline, CDR1 is LNHDA, CDR2 SQIVND (reference sequence).

The chain has TRBV5-1 and TRBJ2-1; perhaps TRBD1 as D (6 bases). Between the trimmed V and J ends, which lost 1 base and 6 bases, there was a span of 14 bases. The CDR3 length is 15 residues. Germline V gene lookup returns CDR1 SGHRS and CDR2 YFSETQ. In DNA form, the CDR3 reads TGCGCCAGCAGCTTGTGGGGGACAAGCCGCAATGAGCAGTTCTTC. Protein sequence: CASSLWGTSRNEQFF.

This chain uses TRBV7-3 with TRBJ2-7; TRBD1 agrees at 10 bases. The junction had 5 bases not matched to a gene; V was cut back by 4 bases and J by 2 bases. The CDR3 has 15 residues. Germline CDR1 is SGHTA and CDR2 is FQGTGA. This chain's CDR3 is CASSSWTGGAYEQYF. As DNA, the CDR3 is TGTGCCAGCAGCTCCTGGACAGGGGGAGCCTACGAGCAGTACTTC.

This clone was seen only once. The V and J genes are TRBV6-1 and TRBJ1-5; D might be TRBD1 (6 bases). The CDR3 extends over 13 amino acids. Between the trimmed V and J ends, which lost 7 bases and 2 bases, there was a span of 9 bases. Germline V CDR1 and CDR2: MNHNS, SASEGT. The CDR3 region has the DNA TGTGCCAGCAAGGGGGGAGGCAATCAGCCCCAGCATTTT. Protein: CASKGGGNQPQHF.

The chain's CDR3 is CASKGKAFYEQYF. The DNA for the CDR3 is TGTGCCAGCAAGGGAAAGGCATTCTACGAGCAGTACTTC. J is TRBJ2-7 and V is TRBV27; D unclear. The CDR3 sequence is 13 residues long. Looked up from germline, CDR1 is MNHEY and CDR2 is SMNVEV (reference sequence). With 7 bases removed from V and 3 bases from J, the gap between germline ends came to 13 bases.

The chain combines TRBV5-6 with TRBJ2-4; D is ambiguous. Germline V lookup: CDR1 SGHDT, CDR2 YYEEEE. With 2 bases removed from V and 8 bases from J, the gap between germline ends came to 14 bases. This CDR3 is built from 14 residues. The CDR3 protein is CASSFKGTADIQYF. In DNA, the CDR3 is TGTGCCAGCAGCTTTAAGGGTACGGCGGACATTCAGTACTTC.

The genes are TRBV27 and TRBJ2-1, with D perhaps matching TRBD1 (5 bases). This CDR3 contains 14 residues. The V and J ends lost 3 bases and 4 bases respectively, with 10 bases between them. Germline V CDR1 and CDR2: MNHEY, SMNVEV (reference sequence). Here the CDR3 reads CASSFFRDYNEQFF. In DNA, the CDR3 is TGTGCCAGCAGTTTTTTCAGGGATTACAATGAGCAGTTCTTC.

V and J are TRBV25-1 and TRBJ2-6; the D is unclear. V lost 2 bases and J lost 0, with 8 bases in between. Germline assignment: CDR1 MGHDK and CDR2 SYGVNS. CDR3 size: 16 residues. In nucleotides, the CDR3 is TGTGCCAGCAGTGAAAGGTCCTTCTCTGGGGCCAACGTCCTGACTTTC. Its protein is CASSERSFSGANVLTF.

The chain employs TRBV19 and TRBJ2-2, with D maybe TRBD2 (5 bases). Germline loops: CDR1 LNHDA, CDR2 SQIVND (reference sequence). Trimming removed 5 bases from V and 2 bases from J, with 18 bases in between. CDR3 size: 17 residues. CDR3: CASSLDPGLLNTGELFF. CDR3 coding DNA: TGTGCCAGTAGTTTGGACCCCGGACTCCTCAACACCGGGGAGCTGTTTTTT.

This clone appeared a single time. The CDR3 is CASSVDTATYEQYF. CDR3 coding DNA: TGTGCCAGCAGCGTAGACACGGCGACCTACGAGCAGTACTTC. The chain carries TRBV9 and TRBJ2-7; D is ambiguous. The ends were cut back, 0 bases at V and 2 bases at J, with 9 bases in the middle. Germline loops: CDR1 SGDLS, CDR2 YYNGEE. The CDR3 has 14 residues.

In the case of this clone: The sample holds other DNA sequences that translate to the same CDR3. This sequence joins TRBV27 and TRBJ2-7; D might be TRBD2 (5 bases). The CDR3 has 13 residues. Germline V gene data show CDR1 as MNHEY and CDR2 as SMNVEV (reference sequence). With 4 bases removed from V and 0 bases from J, the gap between germline ends came to 7 bases. The CDR3 here is CASSYSGSYEQYF. CDR3 bases: TGTGCCAGCAGTTACAGCGGCTCCTACGAGCAGTACTTC.

This chain uses TRBV28 with TRBJ1-5; D uncertain. In germline, CDR1 is MDHEN, CDR2 SYDVKM. V shed 2 bases and J shed 2 bases, with 13 bases lying between them. There are 16 residues in the CDR3. The CDR3 sequence is CASSLPTLGGNQPQHF. Written as DNA, the CDR3 is TGTGCCAGCAGTTTACCGACACTGGGAGGCAATCAGCCCCAGCATTTT.

This clone was seen only once. The V call is TRBV7-2, the J call TRBJ2-1; 8 bases map to TRBD2. The germline V gene encodes CDR1 SGHTA and CDR2 FQGNSA. Trimming at V came to 5 bases and at J to 4 bases, leaving 10 bases not matched to a gene. The CDR3 is 16 amino acids. The CDR3 region has the DNA TGTGCCAGCAGCACCCGGGAGGGCCCCCTTTACAATGAGCAGTTCTTC. Translated, it gives CASSTREGPLYNEQFF.

The J gene is TRBJ2-1, the V gene TRBV19, with 9 bases that match TRBD2. Germline lookup yields CDR1 LNHDA and CDR2 SQIVND (reference sequence). The CDR3 is 14 residues long. Trimming removed 6 bases from V and 7 bases from J; junction bases left unmatched: 7. CDR3 sequence: CASSASGTANEQFF. The CDR3 DNA follows: TGTGCCAGTAGCGCTAGCGGGACGGCGAATGAGCAGTTCTTC.

The chain joins TRBV10-3 to TRBJ2-7, with TRBD1 matching 7 bases. Trimming took 6 bases from V and 4 from J; bases not matched to a gene: 33. The V gene's germline CDR1 is ENHRY and CDR2 SYGVKD. The CDR3 is 22 residues long. The CDR3, as DNA: TGTGCCATCAGGGATCCCATCCCTGGACAGGTGTCTCTCCACGGGCGCATATACGAGCAGTACTTC. Its protein product is CAIRDPIPGQVSLHGRIYEQYF.

The CDR3, as DNA: TGCAGCGTTGCCGGCGGGGATGACTGGGGGGGCCCCTCCTACGAGCAGTACTTC. This codes for CSVAGGDDWGGPSYEQYF. The rearrangement joins TRBV29-1 to TRBJ2-7, with D possibly matching TRBD2 (7 bases). V gave up 4 bases and J gave up 0 bases, with 25 bases separating them. The CDR3 extends over 18 amino acids. Looked up from germline, CDR1 is SQVTM and CDR2 is ANQGSEA.

The CDR3 loop reads CASSSSKLAGLVNEQFF. For the CDR3, the DNA is TGCGCCAGCAGCTCTTCAAAACTAGCCGGACTGGTCAATGAGCAGTTCTTC. This rearrangement joins TRBV5-1 to TRBJ2-1; weak D call: TRBD2 (6 bases). This CDR3 is built from 17 residues. In germline, CDR1 is SGHRS, CDR2 YFSETQ. V was clipped by 3 bases and J by 6 bases, with 22 bases between them.

This rearrangement joins TRBV9 to TRBJ2-7; a possible D gene is TRBD1 (6 bases). Germline V gene sequence: CDR1 SGDLS, CDR2 YYNGEE. This CDR3 region has 15 residues. With 3 bases removed from V and 2 bases from J, the gap between germline ends came to 15 bases. CDR3 sequence (DNA): TGTGCCAGCAGCGCCCGGGACACTAACACCTACGAGCAGTACTTC. Amino acid sequence: CASSARDTNTYEQYF. The full variable domain, its missing parts supplied by reference TRBV9 and TRBJ2-7, is DSGVTQTPKHLITATGQRVTLRCSPRSGDLSVYWYQQSLDQGLQFLIQYYNGEERAKGNILERFSAQQFPDLHSELNLSSLELGDSALYFCASSARDTNTYEQYFGPGTRLTVT.

The chain uses TRBV11-3 and TRBJ2-3; 8 bases are shared with TRBD1. The CDR3 runs 15 residues. Germline V gives CDR1 SGHNT, CDR2 YENEEA. The V segment lost 3 bases and the J segment 5 bases; nucleotides outside the gene matches: 7. Written as DNA, the CDR3 is TGTGCCAGCAGCTTCAGGGGGCGCAAAGGAGATACGCAGTATTTT. It translates to CASSFRGRKGDTQYF.

The chain employs TRBV7-9 and TRBJ1-1, with D uncertain. The CDR3 loop spans 14 amino acids. V was cut by 6 bases and J by 5 bases, with 16 bases left in between. The V gene's germline CDR1 is SEHNR and CDR2 FQNEAQ (reference sequence). CDR3: CASSRAAPRTEAFF. The CDR3, as DNA: TGTGCCAGCAGTCGCGCGGCGCCAAGGACTGAAGCTTTCTTT.

This rearrangement joins TRBV28 to TRBJ2-7; TRBD1 might be the D (7 bases). V was trimmed by 8 bases and J by 1 base, leaving 18 bases between them. The germline gives CDR1 MDHEN, CDR2 SYDVKM. This CDR3 region has 15 residues. In nucleotides, the CDR3 is TGTGCCAGCGGATTCCAGGGGGGAGGATCCTACGAGCAGTACTTC. As protein: CASGFQGGGSYEQYF.

The V gene is TRBV7-9, the J gene TRBJ2-7; D call uncertain. Per germline, CDR1 SEHNR and CDR2 FQNEAQ (reference sequence). V was pared by 5 bases and J by 4 bases, with 9 bases between. This CDR3 has 12 amino acids. The CDR3 loop reads CASSTPTYEQYF. As DNA, the CDR3 is TGTGCCAGCAGCACCCCAACATACGAGCAGTACTTC.